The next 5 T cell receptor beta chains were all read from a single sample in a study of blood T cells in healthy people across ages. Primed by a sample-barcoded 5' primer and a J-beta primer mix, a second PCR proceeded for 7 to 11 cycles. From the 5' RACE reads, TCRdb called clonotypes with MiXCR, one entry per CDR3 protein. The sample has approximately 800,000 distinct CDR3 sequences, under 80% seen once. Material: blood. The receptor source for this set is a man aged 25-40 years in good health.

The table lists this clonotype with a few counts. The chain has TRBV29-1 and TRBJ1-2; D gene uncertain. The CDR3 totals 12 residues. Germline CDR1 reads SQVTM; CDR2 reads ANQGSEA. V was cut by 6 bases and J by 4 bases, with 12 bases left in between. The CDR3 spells CSVPTAFYGYTF. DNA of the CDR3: TGCAGCGTGCCGACGGCCTTCTATGGCTACACCTTC.

The CDR3 sequence is CSARPNEKLFF. The CDR3 bases are TGCAGTGCTAGACCAAATGAAAAACTGTTTTTT. The J gene is TRBJ1-4, the V gene TRBV20-1, with D unresolved. This CDR3 spans 11 amino acids. Germline lookup yields CDR1 DFQATT and CDR2 SNEGSKA (reference sequence). The V gene lost 2 bases and the J gene lost 5 bases, with 3 bases spanning the gap.

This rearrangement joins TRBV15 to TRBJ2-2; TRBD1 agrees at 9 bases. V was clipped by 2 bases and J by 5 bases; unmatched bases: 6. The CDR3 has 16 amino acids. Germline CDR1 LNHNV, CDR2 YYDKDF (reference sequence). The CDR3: CATSRPGQGGTGELFF. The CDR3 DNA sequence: TGTGCCACCAGCAGACCGGGACAGGGAGGAACCGGGGAGCTGTTTTTT.

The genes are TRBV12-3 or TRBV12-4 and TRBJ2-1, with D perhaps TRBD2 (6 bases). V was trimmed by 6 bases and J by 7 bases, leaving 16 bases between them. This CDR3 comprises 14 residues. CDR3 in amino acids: CASSPSSLANEQFF. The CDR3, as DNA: TGTGCCAGCAGCCCCAGTTCGCTAGCGAATGAGCAGTTCTTC.

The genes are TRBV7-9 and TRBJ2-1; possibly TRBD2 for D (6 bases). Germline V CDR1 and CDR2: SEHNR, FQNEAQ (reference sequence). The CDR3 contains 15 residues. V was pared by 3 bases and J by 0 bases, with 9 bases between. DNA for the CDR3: TGTGCCAGCAGCTTTGGGGGGACCTCCTACAATGAGCAGTTCTTC. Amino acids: CASSFGGTSYNEQFF.